This T cell receptor beta chain was captured by sequencing in a study of early T cells in non-severe SARS-CoV-2 infection. For the study at large: Sequencing of bulk RNA from unsorted whole blood was done, without chain pairing. Study results and caveats: The VDJdb matching leaned toward anti-spike CD8 responses and overlooked private and CD4 specificities.

Germline-derived CDR1 and CDR2 are SGHAT and FQNNGV. The CDR3 is made up of 15 amino acids. V lost 0 bases and J 6 bases, leaving 14 bases between the germline ends. This clonotype has just a few counts. Its antigen is currently unknown. TCRdb reanalysed the 5' RACE reads using MiXCR and keeps one entry per CDR3 protein. The sample includes tens of thousands of distinct CDR3 sequences, about 12% seen only once; the top ten take 16%. The J gene is TRBJ1-2, the V gene TRBV11-2; D remains ambiguous. This receptor was obtained from an adult who was a healthcare worker with PCR-confirmed SARS-CoV-2 infection or an uninfected control (not recorded which). Input material: whole blood. In nucleotides, the CDR3 is TGTGCCAGCAGCTTAGATCGTAGGGCTTCGAATGGCTACACCTTC. Translated: CASSLDRRASNGYTF.